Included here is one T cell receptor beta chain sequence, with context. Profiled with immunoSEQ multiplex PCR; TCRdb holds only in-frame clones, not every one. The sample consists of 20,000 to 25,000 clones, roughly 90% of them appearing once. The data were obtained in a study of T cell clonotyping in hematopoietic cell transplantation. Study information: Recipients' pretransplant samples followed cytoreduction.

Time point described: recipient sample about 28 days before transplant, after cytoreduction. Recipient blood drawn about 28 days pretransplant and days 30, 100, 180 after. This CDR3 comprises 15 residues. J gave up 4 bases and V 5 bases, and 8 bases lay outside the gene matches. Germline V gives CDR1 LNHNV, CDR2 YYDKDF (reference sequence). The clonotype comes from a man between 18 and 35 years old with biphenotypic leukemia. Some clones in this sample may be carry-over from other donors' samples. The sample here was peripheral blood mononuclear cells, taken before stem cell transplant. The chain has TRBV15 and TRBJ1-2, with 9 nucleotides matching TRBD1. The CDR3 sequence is CATSPPGDRVYGYTF. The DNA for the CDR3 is TGTGCCACCAGCCCCCCAGGGGACAGGGTCTATGGCTACACCTTC.